This T cell receptor beta chain was documented in a study of cytomegalovirus exposure and HLA in healthy donors. The PCR was carried out with 60 Vbeta primers and 13 Jbeta primers. The method was immunoSEQ multiplex PCR; TCRdb's version includes in-frame clones alone and lacks a portion of them. The sample consists of about 130,000 clones, 70% to 85% of them appearing once. Findings and caveats of the study: According to an earlier analysis, most TCR beta V segments yielded productive rearrangements about 87% or about 30% of the time. Despite most TCR sequences being rare, some public TCRs occurred in many donors. The study carried out a later analysis of TCR beta sequences. It associated some 17,000 of them with specific HLA alleles at a false discovery rate of 0.05.

Donors were ostensibly healthy at sampling, although undocumented immune exposures were probable. About this clone itself: Its cognate antigen is unknown.

V lost 3 bases and J lost 0, with 8 bases in between. From germline, CDR1 is LNHDA and CDR2 SQIVND (reference sequence). The CDR3 consists of 14 residues. The chain employs TRBV19 and TRBJ1-1; D unclear. This sequence originates from a boy aged 2-15 years in good health and CMV-seronegative. Material for sequencing was PBMCs. DNA of the CDR3: TGTGCCAGTAGTATGTACAACCTGAACACTGAAGCTTTCTTT. Translation gives CASSMYNLNTEAFF.